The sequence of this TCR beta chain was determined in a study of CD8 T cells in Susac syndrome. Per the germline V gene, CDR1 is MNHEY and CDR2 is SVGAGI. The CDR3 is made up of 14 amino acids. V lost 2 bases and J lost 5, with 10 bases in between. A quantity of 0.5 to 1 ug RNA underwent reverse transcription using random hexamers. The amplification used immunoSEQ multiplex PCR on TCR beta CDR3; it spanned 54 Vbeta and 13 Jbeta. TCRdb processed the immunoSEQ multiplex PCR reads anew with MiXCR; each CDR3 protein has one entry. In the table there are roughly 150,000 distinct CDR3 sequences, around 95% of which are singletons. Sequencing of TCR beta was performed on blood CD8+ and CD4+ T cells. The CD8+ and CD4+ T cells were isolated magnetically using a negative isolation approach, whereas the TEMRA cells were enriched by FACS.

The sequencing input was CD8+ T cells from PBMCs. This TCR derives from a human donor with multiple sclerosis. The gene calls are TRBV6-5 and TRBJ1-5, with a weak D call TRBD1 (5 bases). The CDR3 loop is CASSYHGGYQPQHF. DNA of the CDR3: TGTGCCAGCAGTTACCATGGGGGATATCAGCCCCAGCATTTT.